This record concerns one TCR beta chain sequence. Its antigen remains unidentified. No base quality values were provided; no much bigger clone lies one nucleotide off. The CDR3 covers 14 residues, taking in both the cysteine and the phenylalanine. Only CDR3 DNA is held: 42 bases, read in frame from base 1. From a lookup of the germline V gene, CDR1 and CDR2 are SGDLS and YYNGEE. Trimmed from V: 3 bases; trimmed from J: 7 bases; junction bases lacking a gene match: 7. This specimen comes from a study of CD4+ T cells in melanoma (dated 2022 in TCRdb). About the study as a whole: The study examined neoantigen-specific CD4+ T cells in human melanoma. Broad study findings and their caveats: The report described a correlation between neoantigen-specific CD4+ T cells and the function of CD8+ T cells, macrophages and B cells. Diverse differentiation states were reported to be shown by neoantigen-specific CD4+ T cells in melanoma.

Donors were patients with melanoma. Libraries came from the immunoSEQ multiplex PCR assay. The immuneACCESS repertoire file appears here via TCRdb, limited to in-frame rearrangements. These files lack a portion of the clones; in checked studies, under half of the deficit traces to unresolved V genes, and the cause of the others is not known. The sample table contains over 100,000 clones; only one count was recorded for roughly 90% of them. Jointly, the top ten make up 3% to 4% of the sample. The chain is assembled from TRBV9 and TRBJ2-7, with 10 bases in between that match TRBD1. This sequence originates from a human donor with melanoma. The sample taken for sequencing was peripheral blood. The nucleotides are TGTGCCAGCAGCGGCGACAGGGGGCTACGGGAGCAGTACTTC. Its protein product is CASSGDRGLREQYF. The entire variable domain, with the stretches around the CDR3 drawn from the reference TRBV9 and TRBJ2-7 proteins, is DSGVTQTPKHLITATGQRVTLRCSPRSGDLSVYWYQQSLDQGLQFLIQYYNGEERAKGNILERFSAQQFPDLHSELNLSSLELGDSALYFCASSGDRGLREQYFGPGTRLTVT.